This T cell receptor (beta chain) was documented in a study of blood T cell repertoires in COVID-19. Sequencing was performed with immunoSEQ multiplex PCR; in TCRdb, only in-frame clones are kept and a portion is missing. Among a few hundred thousand clones, around nine tenths were seen once, and the ten largest hold 1.7%. The CDR3 consists of 20 residues. Trimming left V 2 bases short and J 1 base short, with 23 bases between. Germline V gene sequence: CDR1 SGHVS, CDR2 FQNEAQ. The specimen was PBMCs or T cells enriched from blood (not recorded which). The chain combines TRBV7-8 with TRBJ2-2, with D perhaps matching TRBD2 (6 bases). This TCR was recovered from a young woman who had recovered from COVID-19. For the CDR3, the DNA is TGTGCCAGCAGCTTACCGACTAGGTGGGCGGAGAAGGGGAACACCGGGGAGCTGTTTTTT. Amino acid sequence: CASSLPTRWAEKGNTGELFF.